This T cell receptor (beta chain) was sequenced for a study of PD-L1 blockade in urothelial cancer. This sample's time point: peripheral blood 6 weeks after treatment start. Germline lookup yields CDR1 MGHDK and CDR2 SYGVNS. This CDR3 spans 14 amino acids. With 4 bases clipped from V and 5 bases from J, the junction kept 6 bases outside the gene matches. The repertoire was sequenced with immunoSEQ multiplex PCR; TCRdb's copy has only in-frame clones and lacks some. The repertoire consists of some 22,000 clones, with around 91% occurring once and the leading ten covering over 9%. This rearrangement joins TRBV25-1 to TRBJ1-2; the match to TRBD1 covers 8 bases. The source was PBMCs, collected around atezolizumab (anti-PD-L1) treatment. The receptor was derived from a woman aged 55-69 years with urothelial cancer. CDR3 bases: TGTGCCAGCAGTGGACGGACAGGGAGTTATGGCTACACCTTC. Translating gives CASSGRTGSYGYTF.